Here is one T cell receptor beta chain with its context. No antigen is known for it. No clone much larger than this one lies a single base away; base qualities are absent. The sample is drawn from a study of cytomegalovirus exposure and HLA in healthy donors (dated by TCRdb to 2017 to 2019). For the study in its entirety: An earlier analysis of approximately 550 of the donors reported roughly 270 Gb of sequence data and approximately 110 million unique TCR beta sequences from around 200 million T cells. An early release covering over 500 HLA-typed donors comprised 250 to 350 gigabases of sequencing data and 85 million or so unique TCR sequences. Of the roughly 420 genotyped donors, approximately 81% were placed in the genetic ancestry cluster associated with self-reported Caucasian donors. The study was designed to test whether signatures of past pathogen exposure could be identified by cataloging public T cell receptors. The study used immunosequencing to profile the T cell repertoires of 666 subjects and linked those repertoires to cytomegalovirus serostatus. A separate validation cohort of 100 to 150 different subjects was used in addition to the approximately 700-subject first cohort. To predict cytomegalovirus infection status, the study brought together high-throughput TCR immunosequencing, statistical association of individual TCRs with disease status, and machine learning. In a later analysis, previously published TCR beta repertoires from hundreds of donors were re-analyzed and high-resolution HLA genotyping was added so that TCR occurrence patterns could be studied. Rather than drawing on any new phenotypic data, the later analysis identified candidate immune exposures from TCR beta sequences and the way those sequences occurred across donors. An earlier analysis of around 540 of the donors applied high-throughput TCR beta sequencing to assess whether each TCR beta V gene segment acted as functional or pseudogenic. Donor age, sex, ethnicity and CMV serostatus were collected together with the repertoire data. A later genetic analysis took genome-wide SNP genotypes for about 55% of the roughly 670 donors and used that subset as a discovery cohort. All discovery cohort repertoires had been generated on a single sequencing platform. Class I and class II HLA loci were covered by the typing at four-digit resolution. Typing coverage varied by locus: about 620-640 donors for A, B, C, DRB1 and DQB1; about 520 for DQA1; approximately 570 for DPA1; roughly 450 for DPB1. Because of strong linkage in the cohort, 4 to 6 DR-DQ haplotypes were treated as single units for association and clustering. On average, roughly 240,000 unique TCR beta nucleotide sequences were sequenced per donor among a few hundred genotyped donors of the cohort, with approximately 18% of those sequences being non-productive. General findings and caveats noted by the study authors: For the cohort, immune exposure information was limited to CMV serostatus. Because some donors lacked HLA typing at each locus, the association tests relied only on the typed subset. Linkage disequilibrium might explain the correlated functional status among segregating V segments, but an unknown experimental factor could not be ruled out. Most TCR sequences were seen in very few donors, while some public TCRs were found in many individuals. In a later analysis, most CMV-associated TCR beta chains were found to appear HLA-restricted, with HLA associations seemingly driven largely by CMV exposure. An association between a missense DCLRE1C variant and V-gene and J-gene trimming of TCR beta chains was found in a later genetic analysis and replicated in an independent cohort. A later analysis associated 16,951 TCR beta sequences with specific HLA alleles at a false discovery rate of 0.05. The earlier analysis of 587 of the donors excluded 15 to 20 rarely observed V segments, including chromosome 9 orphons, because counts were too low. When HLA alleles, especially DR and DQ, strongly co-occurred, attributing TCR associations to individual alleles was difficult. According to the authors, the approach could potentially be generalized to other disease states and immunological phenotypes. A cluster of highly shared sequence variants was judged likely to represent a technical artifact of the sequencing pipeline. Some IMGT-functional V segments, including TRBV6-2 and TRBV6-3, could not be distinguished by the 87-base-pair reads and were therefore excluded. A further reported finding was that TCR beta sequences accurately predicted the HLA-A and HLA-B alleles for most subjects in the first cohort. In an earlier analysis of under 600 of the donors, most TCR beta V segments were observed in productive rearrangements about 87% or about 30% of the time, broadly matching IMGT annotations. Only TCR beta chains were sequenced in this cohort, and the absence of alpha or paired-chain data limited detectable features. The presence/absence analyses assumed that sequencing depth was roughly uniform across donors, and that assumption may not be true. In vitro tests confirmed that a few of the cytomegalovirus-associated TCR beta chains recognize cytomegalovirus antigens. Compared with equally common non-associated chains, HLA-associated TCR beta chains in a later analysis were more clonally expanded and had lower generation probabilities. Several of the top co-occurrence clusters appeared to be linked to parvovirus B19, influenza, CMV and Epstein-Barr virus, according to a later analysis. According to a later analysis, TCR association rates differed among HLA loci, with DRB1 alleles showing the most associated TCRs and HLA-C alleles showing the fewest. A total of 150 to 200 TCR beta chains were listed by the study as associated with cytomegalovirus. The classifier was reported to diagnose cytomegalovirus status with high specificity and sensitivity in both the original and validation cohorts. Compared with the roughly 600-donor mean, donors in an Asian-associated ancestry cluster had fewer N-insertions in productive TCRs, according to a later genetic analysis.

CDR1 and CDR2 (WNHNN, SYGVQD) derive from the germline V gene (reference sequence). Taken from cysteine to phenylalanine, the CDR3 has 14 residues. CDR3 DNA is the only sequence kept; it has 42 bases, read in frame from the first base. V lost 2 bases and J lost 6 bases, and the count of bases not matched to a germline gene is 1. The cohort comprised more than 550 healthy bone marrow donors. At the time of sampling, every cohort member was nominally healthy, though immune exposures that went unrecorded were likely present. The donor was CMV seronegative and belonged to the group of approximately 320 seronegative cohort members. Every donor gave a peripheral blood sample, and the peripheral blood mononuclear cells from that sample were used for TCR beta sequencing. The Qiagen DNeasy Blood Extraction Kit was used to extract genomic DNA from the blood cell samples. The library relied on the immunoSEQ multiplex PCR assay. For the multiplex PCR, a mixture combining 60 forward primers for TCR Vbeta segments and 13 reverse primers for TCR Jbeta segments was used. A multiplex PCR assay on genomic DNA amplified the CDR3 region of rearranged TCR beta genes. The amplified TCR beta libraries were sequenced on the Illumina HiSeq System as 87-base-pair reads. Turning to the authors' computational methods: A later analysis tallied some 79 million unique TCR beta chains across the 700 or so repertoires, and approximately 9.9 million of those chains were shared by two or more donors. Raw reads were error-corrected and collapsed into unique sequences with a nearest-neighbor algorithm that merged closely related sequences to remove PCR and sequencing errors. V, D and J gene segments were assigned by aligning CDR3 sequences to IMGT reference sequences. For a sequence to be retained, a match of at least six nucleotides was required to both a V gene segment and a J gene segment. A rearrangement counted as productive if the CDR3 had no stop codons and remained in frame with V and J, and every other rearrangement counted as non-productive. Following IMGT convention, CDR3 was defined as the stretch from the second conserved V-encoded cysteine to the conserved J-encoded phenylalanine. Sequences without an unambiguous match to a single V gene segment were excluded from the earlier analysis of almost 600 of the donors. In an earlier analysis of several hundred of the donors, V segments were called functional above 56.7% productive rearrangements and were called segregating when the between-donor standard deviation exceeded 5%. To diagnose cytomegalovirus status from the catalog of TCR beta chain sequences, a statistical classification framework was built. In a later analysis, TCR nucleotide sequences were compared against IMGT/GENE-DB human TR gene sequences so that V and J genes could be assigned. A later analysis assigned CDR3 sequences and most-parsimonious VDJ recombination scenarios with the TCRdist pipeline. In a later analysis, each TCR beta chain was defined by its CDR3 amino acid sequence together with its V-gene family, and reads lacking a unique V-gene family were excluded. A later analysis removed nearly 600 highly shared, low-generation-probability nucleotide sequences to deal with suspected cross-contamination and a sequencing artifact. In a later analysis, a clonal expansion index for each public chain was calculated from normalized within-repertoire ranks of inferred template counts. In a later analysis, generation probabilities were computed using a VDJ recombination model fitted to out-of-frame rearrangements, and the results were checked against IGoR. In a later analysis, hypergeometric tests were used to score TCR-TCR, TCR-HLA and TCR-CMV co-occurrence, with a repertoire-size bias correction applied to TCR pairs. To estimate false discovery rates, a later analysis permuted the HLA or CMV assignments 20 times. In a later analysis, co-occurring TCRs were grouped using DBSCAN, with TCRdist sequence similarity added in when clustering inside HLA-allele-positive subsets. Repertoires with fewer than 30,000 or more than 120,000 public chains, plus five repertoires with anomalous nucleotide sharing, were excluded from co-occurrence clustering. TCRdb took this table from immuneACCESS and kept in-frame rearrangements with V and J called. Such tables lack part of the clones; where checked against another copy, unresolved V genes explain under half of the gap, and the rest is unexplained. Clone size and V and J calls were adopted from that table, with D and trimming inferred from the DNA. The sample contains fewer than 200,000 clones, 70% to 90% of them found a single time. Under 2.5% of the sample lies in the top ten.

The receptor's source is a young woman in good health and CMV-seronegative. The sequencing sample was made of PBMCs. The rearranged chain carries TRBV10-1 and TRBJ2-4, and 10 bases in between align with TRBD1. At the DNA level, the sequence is TGCGCCAGCAGTGAGGGACAGGGGGTAAACATTCAGTACTTC. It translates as CASSEGQGVNIQYF.